One sample yielded the 7 T cell receptor beta chains listed below, sequenced in a study of cytomegalovirus exposure and HLA in healthy donors. Primers: 60 Vbeta forward and 13 Jbeta reverse. Assay: immunoSEQ multiplex PCR; the TCRdb copy retains only in-frame clones and omits some. The table lists about 200,000 clones, approximately 70% of them singletons. The sequencing sample was made of PBMCs. These receptors all come from a man between 40 and 49 years old in good health and CMV-seropositive.

The rearrangement joins TRBV5-6 to TRBJ2-6; 7 bases are a match to TRBD1. The CDR3 covers 15 residues. Trimming took 2 bases from V and 2 from J; bases not matched to a gene: 1. Germline loops: CDR1 SGHDT, CDR2 YYEEEE. CDR3 coding DNA: TGTGCCAGCAGCTTAGACAGGGCTGGGGCCAACGTCCTGACTTTC. As protein: CASSLDRAGANVLTF. The variable domain in full, completed from reference TRBV5-6 and TRBJ2-6, reads DAGVTQSPTHLIKTRGQQVTLRCSPKSGHDTVSWYQQALGQGPQFIFQYYEEEERQRGNFPDRFSGHQFPNYSSELNVNALLLGDSALYLCASSLDRAGANVLTFGAGSRLTVL.

This chain links TRBV21-1 with TRBJ1-5; the table assigns TRBD1, which was not confirmed against the DNA. TRBV21-1 is marked as a pseudogene. The CDR3 covers 16 residues. The CDR3 reads CASSNPTDNEIQPQHF. Written as DNA, the CDR3 is TGTGCCAGCAGCAACCCTACCGACAACGAGATTCAGCCCCAGCATTTT.

CDR3 coding DNA: TGCGCCAGCAGCAGAACGGACAGGGAGGGATACGAGCAGTACTTC. This sequence encodes CASSRTDREGYEQYF. The chain combines TRBV4-1 with TRBJ2-7; D may be TRBD1 (8 bases). Per germline, CDR1 MGHRA and CDR2 YSYEKL. V gave up 5 bases and J gave up 4 bases, with 18 bases separating them. This CDR3 comprises 15 residues.

V is TRBV5-5 and J is TRBJ1-2, with 9 bases matching TRBD1. CDR3 length equals 13 residues. The J segment lost 6 bases and the V segment lost 4 bases, leaving 4 bases of the junction unmatched. Germline assignment: CDR1 SGHKS and CDR2 YYEKEE (reference sequence). The CDR3 DNA reads TGTGCCAGCAGCGACAGGGGGTTCAATGGCTACACCTTC. Protein: CASSDRGFNGYTF.

This chain uses TRBV7-8 with TRBJ2-5; 7 nucleotides align to TRBD1. With 4 bases clipped from V and 5 bases from J, the junction kept 16 bases outside the gene matches. Germline V gives CDR1 SGHVS, CDR2 FQNEAQ. This CDR3 comprises 17 residues. The CDR3 region is CASSSADITGEFETQYF. In nucleotides, the CDR3 is TGTGCCAGCAGCTCCGCGGACATAACAGGGGAGTTTGAGACCCAGTACTTC. Full variable domain (missing parts from reference TRBV7-8 and TRBJ2-5): GAGVSQSPRYKVAKRGQDVALRCDPISGHVSLFWYQQALGQGPEFLTYFQNEAQLDKSGLPSDRFFAERPEGSVSTLKIQRTQQEDSAVYLCASSSADITGEFETQYFGPGTRLLVL.

The J gene is TRBJ1-1, the V gene TRBV7-9; TRBD1 might be the D (6 bases). The CDR3 is made up of 14 amino acids. Trimming pared 5 bases from V and 1 base from J, leaving 11 bases between. Germline CDR1 and CDR2: SEHNR and FQNEAQ (reference sequence). The CDR3 DNA reads TGTGCCAGCAGCCTACAGGGTAGGAACACTGAAGCTTTCTTT. Translation: CASSLQGRNTEAFF.

This clone was recorded only once. This chain connects TRBV6-5 to TRBJ2-7; maybe TRBD1 (5 bases). Trimming took off 2 bases at V and 3 bases at J, with 8 bases between the two ends. CDR3 size: 13 residues. Germline V gene sequence: CDR1 MNHEY, CDR2 SVGAGI. Written as DNA, the CDR3 is TGTGCCAGCAGTTACCAAGACAGCTACGAGCAGTACTTC. Protein sequence: CASSYQDSYEQYF.